The 10 T cell receptor beta chains in this list originate from one sample, sequenced in a study of shared clonotypes between healthy human individuals. TCRdb's table, derived via immunoSEQ multiplex PCR, lists solely in-frame clones and lacks some. The table lists some 2.3 million clones, about 92% of them singletons. Sequencing input: naive CD4+ T cells from PBMCs. Subset reported: CD45RA+ positively selected. All receptors derive from a man younger than 35 in good health. Some clones in this sample may be carry-over from other donors' samples.

V usage is TRBV5-4 and J usage is TRBJ2-3; D assignment may be TRBD1 or TRBD2 (6 bases each). The V end lost 0 bases, the J end lost 3 bases, and 14 bases lay between the germline ends. Germline CDR1 and CDR2: SGHNT and YYREEE (reference sequence). The CDR3 runs 16 residues. As DNA, the CDR3 is TGTGCCAGCAGCTTGGCCTGGGGGGCTAGGACAGATACGCAGTATTTT. It specifies CASSLAWGARTDTQYF.

This chain connects TRBV6-6 to TRBJ1-5; 7 nucleotides align to TRBD1. J lost 8 bases, V lost 0 bases, and 7 bases had no gene match. This CDR3 is built from 15 residues. CDR1 is MNHNY, CDR2 SVGAGI, per germline (reference sequence). The CDR3 DNA reads as TGTGCCAGCAGTTACTCGAGACAGGGTAGGGAGCCCCAGCATTTT. This encodes CASSYSRQGREPQHF.

Note on this clone: The sample holds other DNA sequences that translate to the same CDR3. This chain joins TRBV28 and TRBJ1-4; possible D gene TRBD1, 5 bases. Germline assignment: CDR1 MDHEN and CDR2 SYDVKM. The CDR3 has 14 amino acids. The V gene lost 6 bases and the J gene lost 8 bases, with 16 bases spanning the gap. For the CDR3, the DNA is TGTGCCAGCAGCCGGGACCGCGGGCGGGAAAAACTGTTTTTT. This sequence encodes CASSRDRGREKLFF. Full variable domain (remainder filled in from reference TRBV28 and TRBJ1-4): DVKVTQSSRYLVKRTGEKVFLECVQDMDHENMFWYRQDPGLGLRLIYFSYDVKMKEKGDIPEGYSVSREKKERFSLILESASTNQTSMYLCASSRDRGREKLFFGSGTQLSVL.

This clone was observed once. The gene calls are TRBV7-8 and TRBJ2-3; 8 bases line up with TRBD2. CDR1 is SGHVS and CDR2 is FQNEAQ in the germline V gene. The CDR3 runs 15 residues. Germline trimming cut 5 bases from V and 3 bases from J; bases unmatched to any gene: 7. CDR3 coding DNA: TGTGCCAGCAGCCCCCCGGGAGGGCCTACAGATACGCAGTATTTT. Its translation: CASSPPGGPTDTQYF.

This chain joins TRBV5-1 and TRBJ2-7, with 15 positions matching TRBD2. Germline CDR1 SGHRS, CDR2 YFSETQ. CDR3 length equals 18 residues. V shed 0 bases, J shed 5 bases, and the junction held 9 bases outside the gene matches. CDR3 sequence: CASSLAPGTSGGIHEQYF. The DNA of the CDR3 is TGCGCCAGCAGCTTGGCCCCAGGGACTAGCGGGGGGATCCACGAGCAGTACTTC.

The CDR3 DNA follows: TGTGCCAGCAGCTCCGGGACACATGGCTACACCTTC. It translates to CASSSGTHGYTF. The chain uses TRBV6-1 and TRBJ1-2, with D possibly being TRBD1 (6 bases). The ends were cut back, 6 bases at V and 6 bases at J, with 11 bases in the middle. CDR1 is MNHNS, CDR2 SASEGT, per germline. This CDR3 region has 12 residues.

With regard to this clone: Other nucleotide sequences from this sample produce the same CDR3. This chain links TRBV6-5 with TRBJ2-2; 7 nucleotides align to TRBD1. Germline CDR1 MNHEY, CDR2 SVGAGI. J gave up 4 bases and V 6 bases, and 5 bases lay outside the gene matches. This CDR3 is built from 14 residues. DNA of the CDR3: TGTGCCAGCAGCCGGACAGGACTCACCGGGGAGCTGTTTTTT. Translation: CASSRTGLTGELFF.

V usage is TRBV6-5 and J usage is TRBJ2-7, with TRBD1 identical over 8 bases. Germline V CDR1 and CDR2: MNHEY, SVGAGI. Trimming at V came to 5 bases and at J to 3 bases, leaving 6 bases not matched to a gene. The CDR3 contains 14 residues. The CDR3 region is CASSKDRAFYEQYF. Here the CDR3 DNA reads TGTGCCAGCAGTAAGGACAGGGCCTTCTACGAGCAGTACTTC.

The CDR3 loop is CASSLNGAGQDEQYF. CDR3 nucleotides: TGTGCCAGCTCACTTAATGGGGCGGGACAAGACGAGCAGTACTTC. The chain links TRBV18 to TRBJ2-7; D is perhaps TRBD1 or TRBD2 (6 bases each). Trimming cost V 4 bases and J 5 bases, with 18 bases left between them. CDR1 and CDR2 from the germline V gene are KGHSH and LQKENI. The CDR3 totals 15 residues.

V is TRBV30 and J is TRBJ2-2; D not certain. CDR1 is GTSNPN, CDR2 SVGIG, per germline (reference sequence). The V gene lost 0 bases and the J gene lost 8 bases, with 7 bases spanning the gap. The CDR3 consists of 12 residues. CDR3 protein: CAWSVPRGELFF. The DNA of the CDR3 is TGTGCCTGGAGTGTACCGCGGGGGGAGCTGTTTTTT.